These T cell receptor beta chains were read from a single sample in a study of graft-versus-host responses after intestinal transplantation. Using immunoSEQ multiplex PCR, the repertoire was profiled, and TCRdb retains in-frame clones only, with some absent. This sample has about 90,000 clones, with 90% to 95% found just once. No antigen has been assigned to these receptors. Source: unstimulated CD8+ T cells sorted from spleen or lymph node cells, taken before intestinal transplant. The receptor source for this set is a human donor who received an intestinal transplant. Each CDR3 is given with its conserved first and last residue. The D gene is left open where the match is weak. The listing skips clone size in some rows; elsewhere it reads once, few, many or a size class.

DNA,CDR3,size,D,V,J
TGTGCCAGCAGTTACTCTCCGGCGGGACTGCTTGATGAGCAGTTCTTC,CASSYSPAGLLDEQFF,.,.,TRBV6-5,TRBJ2-1
TGCGCCAGCAGCCAAGGATCCGGTCTCGGCGAGCAGTACTTC,CASSQGSGLGEQYF,.,.,TRBV4-1,TRBJ2-7
TGTGCCAGTAGTATAGCCGGACAGCACACAGATACGCAGTATTTT,CASSIAGQHTDTQYF,once,.,TRBV19,TRBJ2-3
TGTGCCAGCAGTTTATCCAGGGCCTACGAGCAGTACTTC,CASSLSRAYEQYF,.,.,TRBV27,TRBJ2-7
TGTGCCAGCAGTCCCTCGGGGCGGGAGTGGTACGAGCAGTACTTC,CASSPSGREWYEQYF,.,TRBD2,TRBV6-5,TRBJ2-7
TGTGCCAGCAGCTCCACAGGGGCCCATAGCAATCAGCCCCAGCATTTT,CASSSTGAHSNQPQHF,.,TRBD1,TRBV5-8,TRBJ1-5
TGTGCCAGCAGCCCACATATGGGCACAGATACGCAGTATTTT,CASSPHMGTDTQYF,.,.,TRBV9,TRBJ2-3
TGTGCCAGCAGTGCCAGACAGCCCTACGAGCAGTACTTC,CASSARQPYEQYF,.,.,TRBV6-1,TRBJ2-7
TGTGCCAGCAGTCCCCCCCCAGGAGCGGGAGAATTGCAGTACTTC,CASSPPPGAGELQYF,.,TRBD2,TRBV27,TRBJ2-4
TGCGCCAGCAGCCAAGATCGGGGGTTGGGAGAGACCCAGTACTTC,CASSQDRGLGETQYF,once,.,TRBV4-1,TRBJ2-5
TGTGCCAGCAGCTCGCGGGGTGGAGGGGAGACCCAGTACTTC,CASSSRGGGETQYF,.,.,TRBV13,TRBJ2-5
TGTGCCTGGAGTGGAGGGAACACTGAAGCTTTCTTT,CAWSGGNTEAFF,.,.,TRBV30,TRBJ1-1
TGCGCCAGCAGCGAAGAAGCCCACCCAGGGGGCGGGTATGGCTACACCTTC,CASSEEAHPGGGYGYTF,.,TRBD1,TRBV4-3,TRBJ1-2
TGCAGCGTTGATCTAGGGAGTGACTACGAGCAGTACTTC,CSVDLGSDYEQYF,.,.,TRBV29-1,TRBJ2-7
TGTGCCAGCAGCGACTATTCACCCCTCCACTTT,CASSDYSPLHF,.,.,TRBV6-5,TRBJ1-6
TGTGCCAGTAGCTCGTGGCAAGACTATGGCTACACCTTC,CASSSWQDYGYTF,once,.,TRBV19,TRBJ1-2
TGTGCCATCAGTGAGTCCAGGACAGGGTACAATGAGCAGTTCTTC,CAISESRTGYNEQFF,.,TRBD1,TRBV10-3,TRBJ2-1
TGCGCCAGCAGCCAAGACCGGCGGGGGGGTTACAATGAGCAGTTCTTC,CASSQDRRGGYNEQFF,once,TRBD2,TRBV4-1,TRBJ2-1
TGTGCCTGGACAGGGGCTTCAACTAATGAAAAACTGTTTTTT,CAWTGASTNEKLFF,.,.,TRBV30,TRBJ1-4
TGTGCCAGCAGCCCCCTGGACACTAACTATGGCTACACCTTC,CASSPLDTNYGYTF,.,.,TRBV7-2,TRBJ1-2
TGCGCCAGCAGCCAGCCGGGACAGGCGAACACTGAAGCTTTCTTT,CASSQPGQANTEAFF,.,TRBD1,TRBV4-1,TRBJ1-1
TGCGCCAGCAGCCAAGGACAGGGGGACACCGGGGAGCTGTTTTTT,CASSQGQGDTGELFF,.,TRBD1,TRBV4-1,TRBJ2-2
TGTGCCAGCAGTTGGAGGAGTACAGATACGCAGTATTTT,CASSWRSTDTQYF,.,.,TRBV6-6,TRBJ2-3
TGCGCCAGCAGCCAAGAACCCCTCCCAGAGAACACTGAAGCTTTCTTT,CASSQEPLPENTEAFF,.,.,TRBV4-1,TRBJ1-1
TGCGCCAGCTCACCGGCGGCGGAGACTGAAGCTTTCTTT,CASSPAAETEAFF,.,.,TRBV10-1,TRBJ1-1
TGTGCCAGCAGTCCCTGGGGGGACAGACAAGAGACCCAGTACTTC,CASSPWGDRQETQYF,.,.,TRBV27,TRBJ2-5
TGTGCCAGCAGTTTATCAGGGCCAGATACGCAGTATTTT,CASSLSGPDTQYF,.,.,TRBV28,TRBJ2-3
TGTGCCAGCAGCTTGGGACAGGGGGCAGGGAACACTGAAGCTTTCTTT,CASSLGQGAGNTEAFF,.,TRBD1,TRBV5-4,TRBJ1-1
TGTGCCTGGGCCCTCCCGGGGGGAACAGGTACTGAAGCTTTCTTT,CAWALPGGTGTEAFF,.,.,TRBV30,TRBJ1-1
TGTGCCAGCAGTGAAGCCTCCCGGGGCGGGGGCCCGTTTTTCTATGGCTACACCTTC,CASSEASRGGGPFFYGYTF,.,.,TRBV2,TRBJ1-2
TGTGCCAGCAGCTCTGGGACTAGCCGCAATGAGCAGTTCTTC,CASSSGTSRNEQFF,.,TRBD2,TRBV7-9,TRBJ2-1
TGTGCCAGCAGCTTAGCGGATGTGACAGGGAGTACAGATACGCAGTATTTT,CASSLADVTGSTDTQYF,.,TRBD1,TRBV7-9,TRBJ2-3
TGTGCCAGCAGTGAGGGCTTAGCGGGGGTATACGAGCAGTACTTC,CASSEGLAGVYEQYF,.,TRBD2,TRBV2,TRBJ2-7
TGTGCCAGCAGTTTCAGGGAGGTCAACACCGGGGAGCTGTTTTTT,CASSFREVNTGELFF,.,.,TRBV6-1,TRBJ2-2
TGTGCCAGCAGCTTAGATGAAGGGGAAGCTCAAGAGACCCAGTACTTC,CASSLDEGEAQETQYF,.,.,TRBV11-2,TRBJ2-5
TGTGCCAGCAGCAAACCAGGACAGGTGAACACTGAAGCTTTCTTT,CASSKPGQVNTEAFF,.,TRBD1,TRBV6-1,TRBJ1-1
TGCGCCAGCAGCTTAGGGACAGGGGGTGCCTACGAGCAGTACTTC,CASSLGTGGAYEQYF,.,TRBD1,TRBV5-1,TRBJ2-7
TGTGCCAGCAGCGCCTCTCACAGGGGGAGAAGTTTGGGCAATGAGCAGTTCTTC,CASSASHRGRSLGNEQFF,.,TRBD1,TRBV7-8,TRBJ2-1
TGTGCCAGCAGTTTATTGGTCAGCGGCTATGGCTACACCTTC,CASSLLVSGYGYTF,once,.,TRBV28,TRBJ1-2
TGCGCCAGCAGCGGGGTGGGACATGTGATGAACACTGAAGCTTTCTTT,CASSGVGHVMNTEAFF,.,.,TRBV5-1,TRBJ1-1
TGTGCCAGCAGCCCCCGGGTTACCCTAGAGACCCAGTACTTC,CASSPRVTLETQYF,.,.,TRBV28,TRBJ2-5
TGTGTCAGAAGCCGGTCCTACGAGCAGTACTTC,CVRSRSYEQYF,.,.,TRBV7-5,TRBJ2-7
TGCGCCAGCAGCCTTTCGGACAGGGACGAGCAGCCCCAGCATTTT,CASSLSDRDEQPQHF,.,TRBD1,TRBV4-3,TRBJ1-5
TGTGCCAGCAGCGGACTAGCGGGAGGAAATGAGCAGTTCTTC,CASSGLAGGNEQFF,.,TRBD2,TRBV6-6,TRBJ2-1
TGCGCCAGCAGCTGGAACCCGGACAGGGTAACTGAAGCTTTCTTT,CASSWNPDRVTEAFF,.,TRBD1,TRBV5-1,TRBJ1-1
TGTGCCAGTAGTATTGGGGTCGCGGGGTACGAGCAGTACTTC,CASSIGVAGYEQYF,.,.,TRBV19,TRBJ2-7
TGTGCCAGCTCTGAGTTTGGACAGGGGGGATGGGATGAGCAGTTCTTC,CASSEFGQGGWDEQFF,.,TRBD1,TRBV18,TRBJ2-1
TGCGCCAGCAGCCAAGTTTTGACAGGGCGTTCTAACACTGAAGCTTTCTTT,CASSQVLTGRSNTEAFF,.,TRBD1,TRBV4-1,TRBJ1-1
TGTGCCAGCTCCTCTGGCGGTAACTATAATTCACCCCTCCACTTT,CASSSGGNYNSPLHF,.,.,TRBV9,TRBJ1-6
TGTGCCAGTAGTCAGGGCTACAATGAGCAGTTCTTC,CASSQGYNEQFF,.,.,TRBV19,TRBJ2-1
TGTGCCAGTAGTAGCGGGGCAGGGATCTACGAGCAGTACTTC,CASSSGAGIYEQYF,.,.,TRBV19,TRBJ2-7
TGTGCCAGCAGCTTATCAGGGGGCCCCTACAATGAGCAGTTCTTC,CASSLSGGPYNEQFF,.,TRBD1,TRBV7-2,TRBJ2-1
TGCGCCAGCAGCCAAGGCGTTGCGGGGACCTACGAGCAGTACTTC,CASSQGVAGTYEQYF,.,.,TRBV4-3,TRBJ2-7
TGTGCCAGTGGCCAGGGGACGGCCACTGAAGCTTTCTTT,CASGQGTATEAFF,.,.,TRBV19,TRBJ1-1
TGTGCCAGCAGTTACTTTCTGGCTGGGACTATGGATGGCTACACCTTC,CASSYFLAGTMDGYTF,.,.,TRBV6-6,TRBJ1-2
TGTGCCAGCAGTTATGGGGCCGGATCTGAAGCTTTCTTT,CASSYGAGSEAFF,.,.,TRBV6-5,TRBJ1-1
TGTGCCAGCAGCTTCCGGAACACCGGGGAGCTGTTTTTT,CASSFRNTGELFF,.,.,TRBV11-2,TRBJ2-2
TGTGCCACCAGCAGAGGGCTAGCGGGTTACAATGAGCAGTTCTTC,CATSRGLAGYNEQFF,.,TRBD2,TRBV15,TRBJ2-1
TGTGCCAGCAGTGGACTAGCGGGAACCGACTACAATGAGCAGTTCTTC,CASSGLAGTDYNEQFF,.,TRBD2,TRBV2,TRBJ2-1